This entry concerns a single T cell receptor (beta chain). Its matching antigen is unknown. Selected positively for CCR7 and CD45RO-negative, naive CD8 cells excluded terminally differentiated effector memory CD45RA+ cells. These data come from a study of shared clonotypes between healthy human individuals. Study-wide background: The composition of the donors was a couple of women and a few men aged 18 to 49. Regarding the study as a whole: The rarefaction results pointed to incomplete sorted-subset sequencing despite large depth.

Several immunoSEQ plates held equal portions of the genomic DNA taken from each subset. Libraries were prepared by immunoSEQ multiplex PCR; TCRdb keeps only in-frame clonotypes and omits some of them. Of just over 2,000,000 clones listed, approximately 94% were seen once; the top ten hold around 1.1%. Sequencing was performed on naive CD8+ T cells sorted from blood. This receptor was taken from a man in his late teens or twenties in good health.

The CDR3 DNA reads TGTGCCAGCTCACCAACAAGTATGCGAGAGACCCAGTACTTC. As protein: CASSPTSMRETQYF. J is TRBJ2-5 and V is TRBV18; D not resolved. Trimming cost V 2 bases and J 4 bases, with 11 bases left between them. This CDR3 region has 14 residues. Germline loops: CDR1 KGHSH, CDR2 LQKENI. Together with reference TRBV18 and TRBJ2-5, the CDR3 gives the full variable domain: NAGVMQNPRHLVRRRGQEARLRCSPMKGHSHVYWYRQLPEEGLKFMVYLQKENIIDESGMPKERFSAEFPKEGPSILRIQQVVRGDSAAYFCASSPTSMRETQYFGPGTRLLVL.